Sequencing of this T cell receptor beta chain was carried out in a study of T cell responses to AZD1222 COVID-19 vaccine. This table comes from immunoSEQ multiplex PCR, and its TCRdb copy is limited to in-frame clones, with some not included. The table records around 160,000 clones, around four fifths of them present only once. Study outcomes and limitations: White British donors predominated, females outnumbered males, and clonal diversity was possibly underestimated. Regions 160-218 and 743-854 held dominance among vaccine-associated CD4 TCRs, which spanned spike.

A remark on this clone: Its antigen is currently unknown.

Deletions cut 4 bases from V and 9 bases from J, with 13 bases between. Germline assignment: CDR1 MNHEY and CDR2 SVGEGT. This CDR3 contains 13 residues. V and J are TRBV6-2 or TRBV6-3 and TRBJ2-1; D not resolved. The material sequenced was peripheral blood, taken on day 0 of MenACWY control vaccination. The sequence came from an adult in good health. CDR3 nucleotide sequence: TGTGCCAGCAGTTTAGGGAATAAGGGTGAGCAGTTCTTC. Amino acids: CASSLGNKGEQFF.